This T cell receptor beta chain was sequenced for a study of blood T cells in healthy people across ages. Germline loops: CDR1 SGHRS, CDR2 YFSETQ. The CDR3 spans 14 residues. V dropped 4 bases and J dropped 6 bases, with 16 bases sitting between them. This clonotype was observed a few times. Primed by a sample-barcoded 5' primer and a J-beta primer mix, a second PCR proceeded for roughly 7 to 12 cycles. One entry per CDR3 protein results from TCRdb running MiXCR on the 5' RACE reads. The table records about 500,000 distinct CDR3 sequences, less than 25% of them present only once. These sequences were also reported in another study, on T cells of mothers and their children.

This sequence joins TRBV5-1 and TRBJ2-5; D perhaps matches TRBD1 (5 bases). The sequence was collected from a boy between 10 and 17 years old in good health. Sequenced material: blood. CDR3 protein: CASSTRTRVQTQYF. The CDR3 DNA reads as TGCGCCAGCAGCACAAGGACCAGGGTGCAGACCCAGTACTTC.